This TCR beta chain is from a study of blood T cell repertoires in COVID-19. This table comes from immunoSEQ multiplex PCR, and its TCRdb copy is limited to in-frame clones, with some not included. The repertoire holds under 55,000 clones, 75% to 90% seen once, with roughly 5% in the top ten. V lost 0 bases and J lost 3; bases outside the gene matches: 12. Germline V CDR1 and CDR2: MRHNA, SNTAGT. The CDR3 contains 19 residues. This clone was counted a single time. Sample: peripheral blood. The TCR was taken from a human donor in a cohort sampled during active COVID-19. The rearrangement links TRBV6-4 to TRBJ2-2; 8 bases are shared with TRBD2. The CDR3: CASSDSNMTGGRDTGELFF. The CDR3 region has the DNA TGTGCCAGCAGTGACTCGAATATGACGGGGGGGAGAGACACCGGGGAGCTGTTTTTT.